Listed here are 20 T cell receptor beta chains from one sample, sequenced in a study of cytomegalovirus exposure and HLA in healthy donors (dated by TCRdb to 2016 to 2017). Libraries were built with the immunoSEQ multiplex PCR assay. For the multiplex PCR, a mixture combining 60 forward primers for TCR Vbeta segments and 13 reverse primers for TCR Jbeta segments was used. In TCRdb, the immuneACCESS table is reduced to in-frame sequences with V and J assigned. These tables do not hold every clone; where another copy was compared, an unresolved V gene accounts for under half, and the others remain unexplained. Counted in this sample were just over 200,000 clones; roughly three quarters of them appeared once. The ten largest clones take up about 1.5% of the sample. Source material: PBMCs. The receptors originated from a man aged 50-59 years in good health and CMV-seronegative.

CDR3 amino acids: CASSPQVTSYEQFF. In nucleotides, the CDR3 is TGTGCCAGCAGCCCCCAAGTGACTAGCTATGAGCAGTTCTTC. The genes are TRBV9 and TRBJ2-1; 7 bases match TRBD2. Unmatched junction bases numbered 9, after V lost 4 bases and J lost 8 bases. The CDR3 length is 14 residues. Germline CDR1 reads SGDLS; CDR2 reads YYNGEE.

This clone was recorded once. The rearrangement links TRBV2 to TRBJ2-7; unclear D gene. The CDR3 is 15 residues long. V was shortened by 3 bases and J by 0 bases, with 12 bases between the two germline ends. Germline CDR1 is SNHLY and CDR2 is FYNNEI. CDR3 nucleotide sequence: TGTGCCAGCAGTGAGGTACAGACATCCTCCTACGAGCAGTACTTC. It translates to CASSEVQTSSYEQYF.

This clone was observed once. V gene TRBV2 combines with J gene TRBJ2-5; D is possibly TRBD2 (5 bases). The J call may not be correct, given that the DNA end is closer to TRBJ2-7. This CDR3 spans 16 amino acids. CDR1 is SNHLY and CDR2 is FYNNEI in the germline V gene. CDR3 in DNA: TGTGCCAGCAGAGAGCAGACCCGAGGGAGCTCCTACGAGCAGTACTTC. Translation: CASREQTRGSSYEQYF.

This clone was observed once. The chain couples TRBV6-6 to TRBJ2-3; TRBD1 matches at 9 bases. The germline CDR1 and CDR2 sequences are MNHNY and SVGAGI (reference sequence). J gave up 6 bases and V 2 bases, and 9 bases lay outside the gene matches. The CDR3 has 16 amino acids. The CDR3 DNA follows: TGTGCCAGCAGTTACGGGGCACGGACAGGGGTTGATACGCAGTATTTT. It translates to CASSYGARTGVDTQYF.

The table lists this clone with a few counts. The gene calls are TRBV7-8 and TRBJ1-3, with TRBD1 as a possible D gene (6 bases). V lost 5 bases and J 0 bases, leaving 11 bases between the germline ends. CDR3 length equals 15 residues. The germline V gene has CDR1 SGHVS and CDR2 FQNEAQ. DNA for the CDR3: TGTGCCAGCAGCACACAGGGTTTCTCTGGAAACACCATATATTTT. It encodes CASSTQGFSGNTIYF.

This chain uses TRBV2 with TRBJ2-3; no clear D gene. This CDR3 contains 13 residues. Germline V gene sequence: CDR1 SNHLY, CDR2 FYNNEI. With 5 bases removed from V and 0 bases from J, the gap between germline ends came to 6 bases. CDR3 coding DNA: TGTGCCAGCAGTAAGACTAGCACAGATACGCAGTATTTT. This translates into CASSKTSTDTQYF.

The chain joins TRBV27 to TRBJ2-7; 7 nucleotides line up with TRBD1. The CDR3 sequence is 16 residues long. Germline CDR1 MNHEY, CDR2 SMNVEV (reference sequence). With V trimmed by 4 bases and J by 2 bases, 11 bases remained unmatched. The CDR3 region is CASSSHREQGPYEQYF. As DNA, the CDR3 is TGTGCCAGCAGTTCCCACCGGGAACAGGGGCCCTACGAGCAGTACTTC.

To note about this clone: In the same sample, other DNA sequences code for this CDR3. This chain joins TRBV7-3 and TRBJ2-6; 7 nucleotides line up with TRBD1. V was clipped by 10 bases and J by 0 bases; unmatched bases: 3. The length of the CDR3 is 14 residues. Germline loops: CDR1 SGHTA, CDR2 FQGTGA. The CDR3, as DNA: TGTGCCACCCGGGACAGCTCTGGGGCCAACGTCCTGACTTTC. Amino acid sequence: CATRDSSGANVLTF.

The CDR3 reads CASSLFAVSGTGPYNEQFF. The CDR3 nucleotides are TGTGCCAGCAGTTTATTCGCGGTTTCCGGGACAGGGCCCTACAATGAGCAGTTCTTC. The V gene is TRBV27, the J gene TRBJ2-1; TRBD1 matches 9 bases. Germline V gene lookup returns CDR1 MNHEY and CDR2 SMNVEV (reference sequence). After removal of 1 base from V and 2 bases from J, the junction contained 12 bases not matched to a gene. This CDR3 region has 19 residues.

The chain couples TRBV28 to TRBJ2-4; 7 bases agree with TRBD2. The V and J ends lost 7 bases and 2 bases, in that order; junction bases with no gene match: 8. Germline CDR1 MDHEN, CDR2 SYDVKM. The CDR3 is 15 amino acids. CDR3 protein: CASIKAGRPKNIQYF. Written as DNA, the CDR3 is TGTGCCAGCATCAAAGCGGGACGACCCAAAAACATTCAGTACTTC.

This clone was detected only a few times. The chain has TRBV5-4 and TRBJ2-6; 10 bases fit TRBD1. V dropped 2 bases and J dropped 3; count of bases not matched to a gene: 5. Germline V gene lookup returns CDR1 SGHNT and CDR2 YYREEE (reference sequence). The CDR3 has 17 residues. As DNA, the CDR3 is TGTGCCAGCAGCTTAGGGGACAGGGGTCTTGGGGCCAACGTCCTGACTTTC. Translated: CASSLGDRGLGANVLTF.

This clone was observed a few times. V is TRBV4-1 and J is TRBJ2-3, with a tentative D call TRBD2 (6 bases). Germline V gives CDR1 MGHRA, CDR2 YSYEKL. V gave up 0 bases and J gave up 2 bases, with 15 bases separating them. This CDR3 has 17 residues. The CDR3 loop is CASSQEEEGTFTDTQYF. CDR3 sequence (DNA): TGCGCCAGCAGCCAAGAGGAGGAGGGGACCTTCACAGATACGCAGTATTTT.

V is TRBV11-2 and J is TRBJ2-7; 7 bases are shared with TRBD1. The germline V gene has CDR1 SGHAT and CDR2 FQNNGV. The CDR3 runs to 16 residues. J was trimmed by 2 bases and V by 5 bases; bases with no gene match: 12. DNA of the CDR3: TGTGCCAGCAGCCCGTTACGAACAGGGGCGACCTACGAGCAGTACTTC. Protein: CASSPLRTGATYEQYF.

The genes are TRBV28 and TRBJ2-1, with D unclear. The CDR3 has 12 amino acids. Trimming pared 8 bases from V and 6 bases from J, leaving 11 bases between. Germline CDR1 MDHEN, CDR2 SYDVKM. The CDR3 bases are TGTGCCAGCTGCGTACCGGGCAATGAGCAGTTCTTC. Translated: CASCVPGNEQFF.

The genes are TRBV4-2 and TRBJ2-3; D is possibly TRBD2 (5 bases). Germline loops: CDR1 LGHNA, CDR2 YNFKEQ. V was shortened by 4 bases and J by 1 base, with 15 bases between the two germline ends. This CDR3 comprises 16 residues. The CDR3 spells CASSRRLRSGTDTQYF. The DNA of the CDR3 is TGTGCCAGCAGCCGTCGACTAAGGTCTGGCACAGATACGCAGTATTTT.

V and J are TRBV27 and TRBJ2-1, with TRBD2 matching 7 bases. V dropped 6 bases and J dropped 3; count of bases not matched to a gene: 8. Germline V gene lookup returns CDR1 MNHEY and CDR2 SMNVEV (reference sequence). The CDR3 sequence is 15 residues long. DNA of the CDR3: TGTGCCAGCAGGTTAACCGGGACTAACTACAATGAGCAGTTCTTC. Encoded protein: CASRLTGTNYNEQFF.

The CDR3 spells CASKLGSFGESGANVLTF. CDR3 DNA sequence: TGTGCCAGCAAGCTTGGCTCTTTTGGGGAGTCTGGGGCCAACGTCCTGACTTTC. The chain joins TRBV5-4 to TRBJ2-6; perhaps TRBD2 as D (5 bases). The V gene lost 6 bases and the J gene lost 1 base, with 20 bases spanning the gap. The CDR3 sequence is 18 residues long. CDR1 SGHNT and CDR2 YYREEE come from the germline V gene (reference sequence).

The gene calls are TRBV6-5 and TRBJ2-7, with a possible D match to TRBD1 (5 bases). The CDR3 runs 15 residues. Between the trimmed V and J ends, which lost 2 bases and 6 bases, there was a span of 17 bases. The germline V gene has CDR1 MNHEY and CDR2 SVGAGI. The CDR3 here is CASSYRGSAPGEQYF. CDR3 DNA sequence: TGTGCCAGCAGTTACAGGGGTTCGGCGCCAGGCGAGCAGTACTTC.

A few counts support this clone. The chain links TRBV2 to TRBJ2-5, with D maybe TRBD1 (5 bases). Trimming took 4 bases from V and 5 from J, leaving 14 bases between them. This CDR3 has 14 amino acids. Germline V lookup: CDR1 SNHLY, CDR2 FYNNEI. In DNA, the CDR3 is TGTGCCAGCAGTGGGGCAGGGTCGGAGGAGACCCAGTACTTC. Amino acids: CASSGAGSEETQYF.

J is TRBJ2-1 and V is TRBV29-1; D is possibly TRBD2 (7 bases). The germline CDR1 and CDR2 sequences are SQVTM and ANQGSEA. The V gene lost 6 bases and the J gene lost 2 bases, with 20 bases spanning the gap. The length of the CDR3 is 16 residues. The CDR3 region is CSVPAPRGPTYNEQFF. CDR3 nucleotide sequence: TGCAGCGTCCCCGCGCCGCGGGGGCCGACCTACAATGAGCAGTTCTTC.